The 6 T cell receptor beta chains given below trace back to one sample, sequenced in a study of shared clonotypes between healthy human individuals. Sequencing was performed with immunoSEQ multiplex PCR; in TCRdb, only in-frame clones are kept and a portion is missing. The sample contains about 460,000 clones, over 60% of which appear only once. The sequenced sample was PBMCs. These receptors were collected from a woman aged 40 to 49 in good health. Some clones in this sample may be carry-over from other donors' samples.

The V gene is TRBV14, the J gene TRBJ2-2; D might be TRBD2 (6 bases). V shed 6 bases and J shed 5 bases, with 13 bases lying between them. CDR3 length: 14 residues. Per germline, CDR1 SGHDN and CDR2 FVKESK. DNA for the CDR3: TGTGCCAGCAGAAAAGGGACTTCAACCGGGGAGCTGTTTTTT. Amino acids: CASRKGTSTGELFF.

The sample holds a few counts of this clone. The J gene is TRBJ1-5, the V gene TRBV28; 7 bases are a match to TRBD1. CDR1 is MDHEN and CDR2 is SYDVKM in the germline V gene. J was trimmed by 2 bases and V by 5 bases; bases with no gene match: 12. This CDR3 region has 17 residues. This chain's CDR3 is CASSLRGETVGNQPQHF. The CDR3 nucleotides are TGTGCCAGCAGTCTCAGGGGGGAGACAGTAGGCAATCAGCCCCAGCATTTT.

The chain's CDR3 is CASSAGTAIYNEQFF. CDR3 coding DNA: TGTGCCAGCAGCGCCGGGACGGCAATTTACAATGAGCAGTTCTTC. V gene TRBV9 combines with J gene TRBJ2-1; D possibly uses TRBD1 or TRBD2 (5 bases each). Germline CDR1 SGDLS, CDR2 YYNGEE. This CDR3 has 15 amino acids. V was shortened by 3 bases and J by 4 bases, with 14 bases between the two germline ends.

This clone was recorded once. The CDR3 here is CASRNADSPRENIQYF. CDR3 nucleotide sequence: TGTGCCAGCAGAAATGCGGACAGCCCCCGGGAAAACATTCAGTACTTC. The chain recombines TRBV27 with TRBJ2-4, with a possible D match to TRBD1 (6 bases). Germline CDR1 and CDR2: MNHEY and SMNVEV (reference sequence). Trimming cost V 6 bases and J 5 bases, with 20 bases left between them. This CDR3 has 16 amino acids.

Points on this clone: A much more abundant neighbour one base away suggests this may be a read error. In the same sample, other DNA sequences code for this CDR3. The gene calls are TRBV30 and TRBJ2-7; TRBD2 might be the D (5 bases). This CDR3 contains 11 residues. CDR1 is GTSNPN and CDR2 is SVGIG in the germline V gene (reference sequence). CDR3 loop: CAWSVSGNQYF. CDR3 bases: TGCGCCTGGAGTGTTTCCGGGAATCAGTACTTC.

The CDR3 sequence: CAWSLVRGFATNEKLFF. Here the CDR3 DNA reads TGTGCCTGGAGTCTTGTCAGGGGCTTTGCAACTAATGAAAAACTGTTTTTT. This chain uses TRBV30 with TRBJ1-4, with a weak D call TRBD1 (6 bases). V was clipped by 2 bases and J by 0 bases, with 16 bases between them. The CDR3 covers 17 residues. Germline lookup yields CDR1 GTSNPN and CDR2 SVGIG (reference sequence).